The 5 T cell receptor beta chains presented below share a single source sample, sequenced in a study of blood T cell repertoires in COVID-19. TCRdb's table, derived via immunoSEQ multiplex PCR, lists solely in-frame clones and lacks some. The sample yields 330,000 or so clones, roughly 87% seen once. The sample consisted of peripheral blood. The receptors originated from a man aged 25-45 years with COVID-19, enrolled during active disease.

The chain combines TRBV24-1 with TRBJ2-3; 7 nucleotides match TRBD1. J gave up 6 bases and V 7 bases, and 3 bases lay outside the gene matches. CDR3 length equals 12 residues. CDR1 and CDR2 (germline): KGHDR, SFDVKD. In DNA, the CDR3 is TGTGCCACCAGCACAGGGGTCGATACGCAGTATTTT. Residues: CATSTGVDTQYF.

The gene calls are TRBV25-1 and TRBJ1-5; 9 bases line up with TRBD1. This CDR3 region has 15 residues. Germline CDR1 reads MGHDK; CDR2 reads SYGVNS. V lost 3 bases to trimming and J lost 4 bases; unmatched junction nucleotides: 4. The CDR3 loop is CASSDPGQGNQPQHF. Here the CDR3 DNA reads TGTGCCAGCAGTGATCCCGGACAGGGGAATCAGCCCCAGCATTTT.

This clone was recorded a few times. This chain links TRBV15 with TRBJ2-5; 9 nucleotides align to TRBD2. The CDR3 has 19 residues. Germline CDR1 and CDR2: LNHNV and YYDKDF (reference sequence). V lost 0 bases, J lost 3 bases, and 14 bases stayed unmatched. The CDR3 loop reads CATSRDGLLSGSAKETQYF. The CDR3 DNA reads TGTGCCACCAGCAGAGATGGACTCCTTAGCGGGAGTGCTAAAGAGACCCAGTACTTC.

The chain links TRBV28 to TRBJ1-1; D perhaps matches TRBD1 (6 bases). This CDR3 has 14 amino acids. V lost 7 bases and J lost 1, with 13 bases in between. Per the germline V gene, CDR1 is MDHEN and CDR2 is SYDVKM. CDR3 protein: CASTPGAPNTEAFF. CDR3 nucleotides: TGTGCCAGCACCCCAGGGGCACCGAACACTGAAGCTTTCTTT.

This clone has only a few counts. The chain employs TRBV10-3 and TRBJ1-2; 8 nucleotides align to TRBD1. The CDR3 is made up of 15 amino acids. In germline, CDR1 is ENHRY, CDR2 SYGVKD. V trimming: 0 bases; J trimming: 4 bases; junction bases outside the gene matches: 4. The CDR3 nucleotides are TGTGCCATCAGTGAGTCCTATGACAGGGGCTATGGCTACACCTTC. Protein sequence: CAISESYDRGYGYTF.